Listed below are T cell receptor beta chains from one sample, sequenced in a study of T cells in localized non-small cell lung cancer. Some clones are missing from TCRdb's copy, which holds only in-frame ones; the method was immunoSEQ multiplex PCR. The table includes 35,000 to 50,000 clones, roughly three quarters detected once. Sequencing used PBMCs, obtained before any cancer treatment. Receptors were obtained from a woman aged 35-75 years with stage II squamous cell lung carcinoma. Each CDR3 is given with its conserved first and last residue. D genes are given only for firm matches. Clone size is given for some rows only: seen once, a few or many times, or a class if the clone is expanded.

d_gene	v_gene	abundance	j_gene	CDR3nt	CDR3aa
NA	TRBV11-2	few	TRBJ1-1	TGTGCCAGCAGCTTCGAATCGAGGACTGAAGCTTTCTTT	CASSFESRTEAFF
NA	TRBV7-8	NA	TRBJ1-5	TGTGCCAGCAGCTTAAGGCAGACAAATCAGCCCCAGCATTTT	CASSLRQTNQPQHF
TRBD1	TRBV12-5	NA	TRBJ2-2	TGTGCTAGTGGTTACATGACAGGGCCGACCGGGGAGCTGTTTTTT	CASGYMTGPTGELFF
NA	TRBV5-1	NA	TRBJ1-1	TGCGCCAGCAGCTTTGTCGGGGGAACTGAAGCTTTCTTT	CASSFVGGTEAFF
TRBD1	TRBV6-1	NA	TRBJ2-3	TGTGCCAGCAGTCCCTCCGGGACAGGCACAGATACGCAGTATTTT	CASSPSGTGTDTQYF
TRBD1	TRBV19	many	TRBJ1-2	TGTGCCAGTGGAGGGACAGGCTACTATGGCTACACCTTC	CASGGTGYYGYTF
TRBD1	TRBV5-6	NA	TRBJ2-5	TGTGCCAGCAGCGTTCCGGACAGGGGGCTTGGGGAGACCCAGTACTTC	CASSVPDRGLGETQYF
NA	TRBV27	once	TRBJ2-2	TGTGCCAGCAGTTTTTGGCCCGGGGAGCTGTTTTTT	CASSFWPGELFF
NA	TRBV6-5	few	TRBJ1-6	TGTGCCAGCAGTTTATGGGGGGTAAATTCACCCCTCCACTTT	CASSLWGVNSPLHF
NA	TRBV13	NA	TRBJ1-2	TGTGCCAGCAGCCAAAGGGGATACTCAAACTATGGCTACACCTTC	CASSQRGYSNYGYTF
NA	TRBV2	NA	TRBJ1-1	TGTGCCAGCAGTGAAGCGGGTATGCCGCTATTGAACACTGAAGCTTTCTTT	CASSEAGMPLLNTEAFF
TRBD2	TRBV19	NA	TRBJ2-2	TGTGCCAGTAGCTGGGGGGGTGCGGGGACCGCGAACACCGGGGAGCTGTTTTTT	CASSWGGAGTANTGELFF
TRBD1	TRBV18	NA	TRBJ2-2	TGTGCCAGCTCACCGACAGGGTCGAACACCGGGGAGCTGTTTTTT	CASSPTGSNTGELFF
NA	TRBV4-2	NA	TRBJ1-1	TGTGCCAGCAGCCTGGATTCAGGCGGCACTGAAGCTTTCTTT	CASSLDSGGTEAFF
NA	TRBV5-6	NA	TRBJ2-7	TGTGCCAGCAGCTACCTCCGGGACGGAACCTACGAGCAGTACTTC	CASSYLRDGTYEQYF
NA	TRBV11-2	NA	TRBJ2-7	TGTGCCAGCTCAGGGGACCTGTACGGCGAGCAGTACTTC	CASSGDLYGEQYF
NA	TRBV19	few	TRBJ2-5	TGTGCCAGTAGCAGCTCGTCGAGGGCAGAGACCCAGTACTTC	CASSSSSRAETQYF
TRBD1	TRBV18	NA	TRBJ1-2	TGTGCCAGCTCACAAGACAGGGAGGGAGGCTACACCTTC	CASSQDREGGYTF
TRBD1	TRBV13	NA	TRBJ1-2	TGTGCCAGCAGCCCGGGACAGGGGGAAGGCTACACCTTC	CASSPGQGEGYTF
NA	TRBV2	NA	TRBJ2-5	TGTGCCAGCAGTGGTCAAGACAATCAAGAGACCCAGTACTTC	CASSGQDNQETQYF
NA	TRBV6-9	few	TRBJ2-1	TGTGCCAGCAGTTACGGAGGGAACTCCTACAATGAGCAGTTCTTC	CASSYGGNSYNEQFF
NA	TRBV28	NA	TRBJ2-5	TGTGCCAGCAGTTCTTACACGGGACGTCGACAAGAGACCCAGTACTTC	CASSSYTGRRQETQYF
NA	TRBV19	NA	TRBJ1-5	TGTGCCAACTCAATAATCGGGGGCAGTACTTATCAGCCCCAGCATTTT	CANSIIGGSTYQPQHF
TRBD2	TRBV7-9	few	TRBJ2-7	TGTGCCAGCAGCCGAGTTGGGACTAGCGGGGGTGCCTTC	CASSRVGTSGGAF
NA	TRBV9	NA	TRBJ1-3	TGTGCCAGCAGCGTAGATTTAGGAGCCTCTGGAAACACCATATATTTT	CASSVDLGASGNTIYF
TRBD1	TRBV27	NA	TRBJ1-6	TGTGCCAGCAGTCCCCGGGACAGGGTTAATTCACCCCTCCACTTT	CASSPRDRVNSPLHF
NA	TRBV4-3	NA	TRBJ2-3	TGCGCCAGCAGCCAAGATACCGGGATAGGGACCCCCACAGATACGCAGTATTTT	CASSQDTGIGTPTDTQYF
NA	TRBV5-1	NA	TRBJ2-7	TGCGCCAGCAGCTTGTGGTCAGGGGGGTACGAGCAGTACTTC	CASSLWSGGYEQYF
TRBD2	TRBV10-3	NA	TRBJ2-1	TGTGCCATCAGACCGGGACTAGCCGATGAGCAGTTCTTC	CAIRPGLADEQFF